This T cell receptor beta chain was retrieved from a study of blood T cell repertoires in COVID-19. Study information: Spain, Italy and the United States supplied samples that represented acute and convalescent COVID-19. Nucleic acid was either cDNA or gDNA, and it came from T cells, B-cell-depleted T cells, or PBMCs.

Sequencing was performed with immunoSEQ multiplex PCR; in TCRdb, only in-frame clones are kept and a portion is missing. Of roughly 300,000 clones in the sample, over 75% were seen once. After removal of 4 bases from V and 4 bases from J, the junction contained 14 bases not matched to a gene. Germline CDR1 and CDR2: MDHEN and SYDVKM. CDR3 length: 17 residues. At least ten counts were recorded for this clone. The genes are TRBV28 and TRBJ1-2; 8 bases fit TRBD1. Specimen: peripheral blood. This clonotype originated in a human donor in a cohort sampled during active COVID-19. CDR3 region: CASSSNPGQETSYGYTF. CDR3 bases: TGTGCCAGCAGTTCAAATCCGGGACAGGAAACGAGCTATGGCTACACCTTC.